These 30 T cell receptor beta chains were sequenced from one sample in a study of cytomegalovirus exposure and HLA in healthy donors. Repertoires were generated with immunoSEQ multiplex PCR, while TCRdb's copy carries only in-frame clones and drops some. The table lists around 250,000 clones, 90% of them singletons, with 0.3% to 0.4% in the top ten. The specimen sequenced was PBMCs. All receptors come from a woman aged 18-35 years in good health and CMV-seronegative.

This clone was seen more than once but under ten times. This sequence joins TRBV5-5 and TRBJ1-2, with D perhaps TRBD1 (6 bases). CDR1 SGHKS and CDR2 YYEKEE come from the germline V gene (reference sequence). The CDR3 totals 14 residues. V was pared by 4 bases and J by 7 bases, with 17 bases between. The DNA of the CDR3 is TGTGCCAGCAGCAAGCCCCAGGGGACCGGTGGCTACACCTTC. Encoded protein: CASSKPQGTGGYTF.

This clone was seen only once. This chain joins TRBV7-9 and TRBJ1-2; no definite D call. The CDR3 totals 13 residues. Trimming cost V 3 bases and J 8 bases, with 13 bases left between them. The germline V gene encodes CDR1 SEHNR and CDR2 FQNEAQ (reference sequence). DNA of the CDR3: TGTGCCAGCAGCTTCACGGCCGGAGGGGGCTACACCTTC. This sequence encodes CASSFTAGGGYTF.

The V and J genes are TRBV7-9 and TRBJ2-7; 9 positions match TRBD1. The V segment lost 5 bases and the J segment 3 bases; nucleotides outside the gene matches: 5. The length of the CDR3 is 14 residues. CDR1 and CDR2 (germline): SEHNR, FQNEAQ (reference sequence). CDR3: CASSPPDRGYEQYF. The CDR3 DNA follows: TGTGCCAGCAGCCCGCCGGACAGGGGCTACGAGCAGTACTTC.

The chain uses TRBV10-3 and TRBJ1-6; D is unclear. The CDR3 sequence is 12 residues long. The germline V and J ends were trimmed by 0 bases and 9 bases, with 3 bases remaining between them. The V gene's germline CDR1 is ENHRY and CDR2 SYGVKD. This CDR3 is CAISESASPLHF. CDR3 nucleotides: TGTGCCATCAGTGAGTCGGCTTCACCCCTCCACTTT.

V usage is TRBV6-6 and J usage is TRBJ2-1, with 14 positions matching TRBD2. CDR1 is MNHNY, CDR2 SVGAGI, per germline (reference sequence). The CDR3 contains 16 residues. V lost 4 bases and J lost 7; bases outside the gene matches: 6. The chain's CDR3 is CASSFPTSGGANEQFF. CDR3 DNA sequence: TGTGCCAGCAGTTTCCCGACTAGCGGGGGGGCAAATGAGCAGTTCTTC.

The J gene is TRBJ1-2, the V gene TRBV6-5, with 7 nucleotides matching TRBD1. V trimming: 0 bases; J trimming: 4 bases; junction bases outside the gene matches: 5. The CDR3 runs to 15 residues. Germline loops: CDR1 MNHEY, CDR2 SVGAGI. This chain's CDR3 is CASSYSTGFPYGYTF. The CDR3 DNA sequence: TGTGCCAGCAGTTACTCGACAGGGTTTCCCTATGGCTACACCTTC.

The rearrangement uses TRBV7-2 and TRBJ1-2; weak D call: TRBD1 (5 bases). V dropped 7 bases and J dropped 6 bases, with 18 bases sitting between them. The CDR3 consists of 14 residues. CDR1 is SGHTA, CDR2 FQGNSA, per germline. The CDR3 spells CASTQSGRADGYTF. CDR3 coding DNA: TGTGCCAGCACCCAAAGTGGCAGGGCTGATGGCTACACCTTC.

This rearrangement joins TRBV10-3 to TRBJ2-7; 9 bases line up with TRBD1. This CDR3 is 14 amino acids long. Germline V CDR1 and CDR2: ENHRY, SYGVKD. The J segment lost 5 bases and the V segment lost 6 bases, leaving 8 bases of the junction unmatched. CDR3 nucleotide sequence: TGTGCCATCAGCCGGGGGACAGGGCCTAACGAGCAGTACTTC. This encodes CAISRGTGPNEQYF.

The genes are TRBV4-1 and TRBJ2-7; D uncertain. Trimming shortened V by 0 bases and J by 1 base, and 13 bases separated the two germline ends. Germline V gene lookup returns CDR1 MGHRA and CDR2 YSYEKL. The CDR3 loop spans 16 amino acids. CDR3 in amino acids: CASSQDVRGLSYEQYF. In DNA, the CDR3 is TGCGCCAGCAGCCAAGATGTTCGTGGCTTATCCTACGAGCAGTACTTC.

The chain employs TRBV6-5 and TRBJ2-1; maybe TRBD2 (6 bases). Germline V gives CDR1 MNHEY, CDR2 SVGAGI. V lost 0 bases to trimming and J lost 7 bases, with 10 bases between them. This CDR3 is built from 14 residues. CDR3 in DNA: TGTGCCAGCAGTTACTCTAACGGGGGAAATGAGCAGTTCTTC. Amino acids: CASSYSNGGNEQFF.

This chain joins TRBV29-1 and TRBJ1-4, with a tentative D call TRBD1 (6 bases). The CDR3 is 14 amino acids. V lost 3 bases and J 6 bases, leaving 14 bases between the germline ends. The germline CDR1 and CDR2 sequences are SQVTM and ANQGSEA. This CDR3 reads CSVELMGADEKLFF. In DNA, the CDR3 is TGCAGCGTTGAGTTAATGGGGGCTGATGAAAAACTGTTTTTT.

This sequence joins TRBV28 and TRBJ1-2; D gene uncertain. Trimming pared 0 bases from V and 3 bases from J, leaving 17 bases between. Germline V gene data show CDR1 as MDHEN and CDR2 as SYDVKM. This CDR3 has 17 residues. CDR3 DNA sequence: TGTGCCAGCAGTTTATGGCTCCTAATTGACTCGGACTATGGCTACACCTTC. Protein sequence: CASSLWLLIDSDYGYTF.

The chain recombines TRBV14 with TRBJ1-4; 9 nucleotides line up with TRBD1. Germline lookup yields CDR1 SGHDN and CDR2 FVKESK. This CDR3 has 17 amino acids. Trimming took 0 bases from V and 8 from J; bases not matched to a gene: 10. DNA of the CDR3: TGTGCCAGCAGCCAAGAAAGGATAGGGACAGGGAACGAAAAACTGTTTTTT. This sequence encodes CASSQERIGTGNEKLFF.

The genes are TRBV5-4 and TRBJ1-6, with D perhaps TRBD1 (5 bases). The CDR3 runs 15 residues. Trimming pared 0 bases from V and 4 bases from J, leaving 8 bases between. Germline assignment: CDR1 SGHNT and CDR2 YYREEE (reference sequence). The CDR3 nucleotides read TGTGCCAGCAGCTTGGCACAGGCTTATAATTCACCCCTCCACTTT. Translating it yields CASSLAQAYNSPLHF.

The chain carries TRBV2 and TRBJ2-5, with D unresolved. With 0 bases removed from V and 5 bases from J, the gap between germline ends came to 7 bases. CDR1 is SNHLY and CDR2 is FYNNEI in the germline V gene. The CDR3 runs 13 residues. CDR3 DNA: TGTGCCAGCAGTGAAGCGACATTGGAGACCCAGTACTTC. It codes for CASSEATLETQYF. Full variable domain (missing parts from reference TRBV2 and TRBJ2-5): EPEVTQTPSHQVTQMGQEVILRCVPISNHLYFYWYRQILGQKVEFLVSFYNNEISEKSEIFDDQFSVERPDGSNFTLKIRSTKLEDSAMYFCASSEATLETQYFGPGTRLLVL.

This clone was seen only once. This CDR3 reads CASSVGLAANEQFF. CDR3 nucleotide sequence: TGTGCCAGCAGCGTGGGACTAGCGGCCAATGAGCAGTTCTTC. The chain couples TRBV7-7 to TRBJ2-1, with 11 bases aligning to TRBD2. Unmatched junction bases numbered 3, after V lost 5 bases and J lost 6 bases. CDR1 is SSHAT and CDR2 is FNYEAQ in the germline V gene (reference sequence). The CDR3 covers 14 residues.

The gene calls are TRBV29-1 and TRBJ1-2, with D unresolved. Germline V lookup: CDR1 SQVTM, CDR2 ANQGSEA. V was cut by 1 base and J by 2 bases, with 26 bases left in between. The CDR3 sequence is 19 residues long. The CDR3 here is CSVEGLGSRAGPLNYGYTF. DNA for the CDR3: TGCAGCGTTGAAGGATTAGGCTCGAGGGCCGGACCATTAAACTATGGCTACACCTTC.

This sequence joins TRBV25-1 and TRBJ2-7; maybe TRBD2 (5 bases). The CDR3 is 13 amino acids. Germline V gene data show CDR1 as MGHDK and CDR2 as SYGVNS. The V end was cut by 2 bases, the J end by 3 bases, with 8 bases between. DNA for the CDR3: TGTGCCAGCAGTGAACGGGGAGTCTACGAGCAGTACGTC. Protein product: CASSERGVYEQYV.

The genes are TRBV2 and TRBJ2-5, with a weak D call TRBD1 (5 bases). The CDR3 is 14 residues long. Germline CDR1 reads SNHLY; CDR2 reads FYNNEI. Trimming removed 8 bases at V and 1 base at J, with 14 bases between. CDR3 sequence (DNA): TGTGCCAGCGCCTGGGGTGGGGCCCAAGAGACCCAGTACTTC. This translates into CASAWGGAQETQYF.

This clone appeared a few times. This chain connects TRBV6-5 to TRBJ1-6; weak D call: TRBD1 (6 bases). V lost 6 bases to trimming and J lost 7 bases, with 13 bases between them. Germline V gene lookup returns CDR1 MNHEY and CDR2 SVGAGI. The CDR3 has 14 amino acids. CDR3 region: CASSPGDMNSPLHF. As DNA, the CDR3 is TGTGCCAGCAGCCCAGGGGACATGAATTCACCCCTCCACTTT.

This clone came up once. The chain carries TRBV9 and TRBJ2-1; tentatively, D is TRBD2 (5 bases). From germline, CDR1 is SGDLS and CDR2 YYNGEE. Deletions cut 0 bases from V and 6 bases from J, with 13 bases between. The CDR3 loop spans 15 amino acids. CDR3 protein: CASSVGGLLANEQFF. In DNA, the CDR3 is TGTGCCAGCAGCGTAGGCGGATTGCTAGCCAATGAGCAGTTCTTC.

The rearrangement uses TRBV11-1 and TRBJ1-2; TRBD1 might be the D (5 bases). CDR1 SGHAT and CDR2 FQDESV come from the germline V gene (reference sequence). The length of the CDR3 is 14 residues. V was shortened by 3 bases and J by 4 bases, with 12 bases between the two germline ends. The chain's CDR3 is CASSFTGVGYGYTF. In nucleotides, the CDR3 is TGTGCCAGCAGCTTTACGGGGGTTGGCTATGGCTACACCTTC.

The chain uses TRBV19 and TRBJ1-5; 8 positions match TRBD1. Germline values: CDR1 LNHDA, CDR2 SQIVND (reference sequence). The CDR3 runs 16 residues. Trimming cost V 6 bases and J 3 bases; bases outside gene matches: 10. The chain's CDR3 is CASRGGSGQVNQPQHF. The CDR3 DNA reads TGTGCCAGTAGGGGTGGGTCGGGACAGGTCAATCAGCCCCAGCATTTT. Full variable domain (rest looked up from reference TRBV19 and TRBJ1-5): DGGITQSPKYLFRKEGQNVTLSCEQNLNHDAMYWYRQDPGQGLRLIYYSQIVNDFQKGDIAEGYSVSREKKESFPLTVTSAQKNPTAFYLCASRGGSGQVNQPQHFGDGTRLSIL.

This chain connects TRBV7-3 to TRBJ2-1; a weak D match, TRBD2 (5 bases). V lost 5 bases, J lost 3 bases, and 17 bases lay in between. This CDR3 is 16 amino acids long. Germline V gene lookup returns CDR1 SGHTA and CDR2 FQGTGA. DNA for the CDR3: TGTGCCAGCAGCCCTCTAGCTCTTGGTAACTACAATGAGCAGTTCTTC. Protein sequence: CASSPLALGNYNEQFF. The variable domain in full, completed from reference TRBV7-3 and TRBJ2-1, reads GAGVSQTPSNKVTEKGKYVELRCDPISGHTALYWYRQSLGQGPEFLIYFQGTGAADDSGLPNDRFFAVRPEGSVSTLKIQRTERGDSAVYLCASSPLALGNYNEQFFGPGTRLTVL.

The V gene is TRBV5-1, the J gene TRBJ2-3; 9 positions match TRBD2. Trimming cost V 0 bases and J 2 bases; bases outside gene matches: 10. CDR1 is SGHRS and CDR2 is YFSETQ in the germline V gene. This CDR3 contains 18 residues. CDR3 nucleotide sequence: TGCGCCAGCAGCTTGGCCATAGCGGGGGCCAGGGACACAGATACGCAGTATTTT. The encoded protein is CASSLAIAGARDTDTQYF. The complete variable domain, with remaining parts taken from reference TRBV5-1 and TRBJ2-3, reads KAGVTQTPRYLIKTRGQQVTLSCSPISGHRSVSWYQQTPGQGLQFLFEYFSETQRNKGNFPGRFSGRQFSNSRSEMNVSTLELGDSALYLCASSLAIAGARDTDTQYFGPGTRLTVL.

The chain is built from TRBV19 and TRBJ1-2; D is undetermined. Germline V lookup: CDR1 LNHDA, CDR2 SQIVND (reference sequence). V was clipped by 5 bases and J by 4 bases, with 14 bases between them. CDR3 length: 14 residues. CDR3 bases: TGTGCCAGTAGTTGGATTCCATCGGGCTATGGCTACACCTTC. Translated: CASSWIPSGYGYTF.

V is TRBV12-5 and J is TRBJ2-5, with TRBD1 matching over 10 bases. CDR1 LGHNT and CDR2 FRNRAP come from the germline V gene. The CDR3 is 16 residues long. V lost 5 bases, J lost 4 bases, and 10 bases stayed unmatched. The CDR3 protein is CASGPSWGQGLETQYF. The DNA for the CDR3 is TGTGCTAGTGGTCCGTCATGGGGACAGGGGTTAGAGACCCAGTACTTC.

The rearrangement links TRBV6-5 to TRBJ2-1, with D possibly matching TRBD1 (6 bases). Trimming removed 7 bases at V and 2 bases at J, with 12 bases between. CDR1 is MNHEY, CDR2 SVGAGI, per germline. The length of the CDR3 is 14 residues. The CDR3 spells CASKNRVAYNEQFF. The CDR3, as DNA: TGTGCCAGCAAGAACAGGGTGGCCTACAATGAGCAGTTCTTC.

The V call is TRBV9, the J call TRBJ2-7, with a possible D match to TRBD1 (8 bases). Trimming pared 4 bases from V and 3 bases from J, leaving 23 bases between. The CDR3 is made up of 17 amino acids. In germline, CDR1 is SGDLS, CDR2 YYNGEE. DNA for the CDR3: TGTGCCAGCAGCCCACAGGGGGGGGCGCGACCAGTCTACGAGCAGTACTTC. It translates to CASSPQGGARPVYEQYF.

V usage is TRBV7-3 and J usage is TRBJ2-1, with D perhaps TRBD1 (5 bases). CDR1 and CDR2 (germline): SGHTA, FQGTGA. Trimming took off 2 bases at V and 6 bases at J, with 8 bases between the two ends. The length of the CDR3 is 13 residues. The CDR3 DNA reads TGTGCCAGCAGCTTATCAGGGATCAATGAGCAGTTCTTC. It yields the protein CASSLSGINEQFF. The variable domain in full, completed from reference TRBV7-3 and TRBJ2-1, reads GAGVSQTPSNKVTEKGKYVELRCDPISGHTALYWYRQSLGQGPEFLIYFQGTGAADDSGLPNDRFFAVRPEGSVSTLKIQRTERGDSAVYLCASSLSGINEQFFGPGTRLTVL.